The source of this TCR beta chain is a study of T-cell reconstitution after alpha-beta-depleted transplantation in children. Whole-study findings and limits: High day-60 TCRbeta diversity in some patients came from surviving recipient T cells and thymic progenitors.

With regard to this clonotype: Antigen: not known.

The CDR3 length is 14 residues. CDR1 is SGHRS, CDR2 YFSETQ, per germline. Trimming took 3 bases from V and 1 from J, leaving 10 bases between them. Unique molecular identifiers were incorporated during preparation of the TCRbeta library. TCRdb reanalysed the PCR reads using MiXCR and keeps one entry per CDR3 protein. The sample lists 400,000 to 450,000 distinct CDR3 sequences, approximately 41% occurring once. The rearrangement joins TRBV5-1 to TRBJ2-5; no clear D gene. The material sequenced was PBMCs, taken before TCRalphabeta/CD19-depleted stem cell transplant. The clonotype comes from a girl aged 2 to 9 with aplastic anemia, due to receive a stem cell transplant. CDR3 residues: CASSSLGTQETQYF. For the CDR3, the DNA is TGCGCCAGCAGCTCCTTAGGTACCCAAGAGACCCAGTACTTC.